This is a list of T cell receptor beta chains from one sample in a study of blood T cells in healthy people across ages. TCRdb used MiXCR to reprocess the 5' RACE reads, holding one entry per CDR3 protein. The sample yields roughly 730,000 distinct CDR3 sequences, about 56% seen once. Sequences were obtained from blood. The receptors here all came from a man aged 40-55 years in good health. The CDR3 runs from the conserved cysteine through the conserved F or W. A D gene is named only where the DNA matches it firmly. The size entry is marked missing in some rows and otherwise reads once, few, many or a size class.

D gene | clone size | J gene | V gene | CDR3 DNA | CDR3 protein
TRBD2 | NA | TRBJ2-1 | TRBV29-1 | TGCAGCGCCCTCCCCACTAGCGGGAGAAACGATGAGCAGTTCTTC | CSALPTSGRNDEQFF
NA | NA | TRBJ2-5 | TRBV3-1 | TGTGCCAGCAGCCGGGGGCCCGAGGAGACCCAGTACTTC | CASSRGPEETQYF
NA | few | TRBJ2-5 | TRBV29-1 | TGCAGCGTTGTGGGGTCGGAGACCCAGTACTTC | CSVVGSETQYF
NA | NA | TRBJ2-5 | TRBV5-1 | TGCGCCAGTAAACAGGACAACCAAGAGACCCAGTACTTC | CASKQDNQETQYF
NA | NA | TRBJ2-3 | TRBV18 | TGTGCCAGCTCACCGACGAGGACTGGCGGGGACGGGGGGCAGTATTTT | CASSPTRTGGDGGQYF
NA | NA | TRBJ2-3 | TRBV3-1 | TGTGCCAGCAGCCAAGAACAGACAGATACGCAGTATTTT | CASSQEQTDTQYF
NA | NA | TRBJ2-2 | TRBV7-9 | TGTGCCAGCAGCCATCCTCTAGCGACCGGGGAGCTGTTTTTT | CASSHPLATGELFF
NA | NA | TRBJ2-1 | TRBV6-1 | TGTGCCAGCAGAGCCACAGCCTTGGCAGCGAACAATGAGCAGTTCTTC | CASRATALAANNEQFF
TRBD1 | few | TRBJ1-2 | TRBV3-1 | TGTGCCAGCAGCCAAGAAGTAAGACCGGGACAGGCCTATGGCTACACCTTC | CASSQEVRPGQAYGYTF
TRBD2 | NA | TRBJ2-5 | TRBV4-3 | TGCGCCAGCAGCCAAGATTTTGCTAGCGGGAGTAGGGCCCAGTACTTC | CASSQDFASGSRAQYF
NA | NA | TRBJ1-2 | TRBV15 | TGTGCCACCAGCACTCTAGGGGAAAACTATGGCTACACCTTC | CATSTLGENYGYTF
NA | once | TRBJ2-4 | TRBV7-2 | TGTGCCAGCAGCTTCCGAGTGGGCAGGGAAAACATTCGGTACTTC | CASSFRVGRENIRYF
NA | few | TRBJ2-7 | TRBV5-1 | TGCGCCAGCAGCCCGGTCAAACTGGACTCCTACGAGCAGTACTTC | CASSPVKLDSYEQYF
TRBD2 | NA | TRBJ2-7 | TRBV25-1 | TGTGCCAGCAGTGCAATGGGAGGGTCCGAGCAGTACTTC | CASSAMGGSEQYF
TRBD2 | NA | TRBJ2-5 | TRBV7-2 | TGTGCCAGCATGACCCGCGGGGGAGAACAAGAGACCCAGTACTTC | CASMTRGGEQETQYF
NA | NA | TRBJ2-7 | TRBV3-1 | TGTGCCAGCAGCCAAGATCCCCACAGGGCCTACGAGCAGTACTTC | CASSQDPHRAYEQYF
NA | NA | TRBJ2-7 | TRBV3-1 | TGTGCCAGCAGCTTCAAGCTCCCCGGCGTATACGAGCAGTACTTC | CASSFKLPGVYEQYF
NA | NA | TRBJ1-5 | TRBV6-1 | TGTGCCAGCAGTGAAGCGGATCTACAGCCCCAGCATTTT | CASSEADLQPQHF
NA | NA | TRBJ2-3 | TRBV5-1 | TGCGCCAGCAGCGCGGGACGGAGCACAGATACGCAGTATTTT | CASSAGRSTDTQYF
TRBD2 | NA | TRBJ2-1 | TRBV5-1 | TGCGCCAGCAGCTCCCCAGCGGGAGGGCCCCCGATACAGAATGAGCAGTTCTTC | CASSSPAGGPPIQNEQFF
NA | NA | TRBJ2-4 | TRBV12-3/TRBV12-4 | TGTGCCAGCAGTCTCGGGACTCTCAAAAACATTCAGTACTTC | CASSLGTLKNIQYF
NA | NA | TRBJ2-6 | TRBV27 | TGTGCCAGCAGTTCCTACAGGGTCTCCGAGGCCAACGTCCTGACTTTC | CASSSYRVSEANVLTF